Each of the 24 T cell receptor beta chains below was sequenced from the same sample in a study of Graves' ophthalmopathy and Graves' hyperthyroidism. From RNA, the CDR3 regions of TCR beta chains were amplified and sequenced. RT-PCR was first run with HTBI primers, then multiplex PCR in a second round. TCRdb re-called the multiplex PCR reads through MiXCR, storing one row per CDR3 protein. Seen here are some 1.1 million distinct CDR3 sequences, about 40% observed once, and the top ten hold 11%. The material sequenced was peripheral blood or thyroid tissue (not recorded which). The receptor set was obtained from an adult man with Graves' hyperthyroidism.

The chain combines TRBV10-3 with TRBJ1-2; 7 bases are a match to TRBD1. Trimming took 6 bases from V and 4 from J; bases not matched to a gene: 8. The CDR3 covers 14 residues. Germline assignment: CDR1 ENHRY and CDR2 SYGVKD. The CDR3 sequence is CAIRGQAVSYGYTF. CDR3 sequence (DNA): TGTGCCATCAGAGGACAGGCCGTCAGCTATGGCTACACCTTC.

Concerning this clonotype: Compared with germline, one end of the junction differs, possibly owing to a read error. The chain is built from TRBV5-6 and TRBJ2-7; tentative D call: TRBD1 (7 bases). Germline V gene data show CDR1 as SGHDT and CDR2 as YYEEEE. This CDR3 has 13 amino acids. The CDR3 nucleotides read TGTGCCGGAGGGACAGTTGGAACCTACGAGCAGCACTTC. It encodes CAGGTVGTYEQHF.

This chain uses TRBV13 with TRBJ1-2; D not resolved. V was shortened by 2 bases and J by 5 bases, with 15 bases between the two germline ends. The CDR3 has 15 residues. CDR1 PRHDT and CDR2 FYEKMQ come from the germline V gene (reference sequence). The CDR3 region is CASSLRLVAEYGYTF. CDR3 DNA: TGTGCCAGCAGCTTAAGACTTGTTGCCGAGTATGGCTACACCTTC.

CDR3 coding DNA: TGTGCCAGCAGCTTGGCTGTTAAGGGGGAAAATCAGCCCCAGCATTTT. It is translated as CASSLAVKGENQPQHF. The chain combines TRBV5-6 with TRBJ1-5; D is perhaps TRBD1 (6 bases). V was clipped by 0 bases and J by 4 bases, with 14 bases between them. The CDR3 length is 16 residues. The V gene's germline CDR1 is SGHDT and CDR2 YYEEEE.

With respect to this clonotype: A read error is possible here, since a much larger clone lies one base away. CDR3 region: CASSVWTENTGELFF. DNA of the CDR3: TGTGCCAGCAGCGTCTGGACAGAGAACACCGGGGAGCTGTTTTTT. J is TRBJ2-2 and V is TRBV9, with a possible D match to TRBD1 (6 bases). CDR1 and CDR2 (germline): SGDLS, YYNGEE. Trimming pared 2 bases from V and 1 base from J, leaving 9 bases between. CDR3 length equals 15 residues.

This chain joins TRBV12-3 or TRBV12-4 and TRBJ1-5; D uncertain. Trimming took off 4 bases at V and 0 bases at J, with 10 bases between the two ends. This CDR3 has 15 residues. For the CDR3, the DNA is TGTGCCAGCAGTTGGGAAGACTATAGCAATCAGCCCCAGCATTTT. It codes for CASSWEDYSNQPQHF.

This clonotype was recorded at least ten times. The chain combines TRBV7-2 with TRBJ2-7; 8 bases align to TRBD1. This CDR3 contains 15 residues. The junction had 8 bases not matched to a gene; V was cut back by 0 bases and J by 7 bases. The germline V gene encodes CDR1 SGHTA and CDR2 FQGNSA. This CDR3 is CASSLAGTGGREQYF. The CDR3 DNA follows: TGTGCCAGCAGCTTAGCGGGGACAGGTGGGCGGGAGCAGTACTTC.

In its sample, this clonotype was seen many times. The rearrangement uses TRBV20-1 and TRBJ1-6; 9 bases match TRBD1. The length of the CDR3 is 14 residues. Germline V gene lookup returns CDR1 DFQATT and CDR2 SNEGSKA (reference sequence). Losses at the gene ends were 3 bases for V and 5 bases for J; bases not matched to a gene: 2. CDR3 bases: TGCAGTGCTAGGGGGACAGGGAATAATTCACCCCTCCACTTT. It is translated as CSARGTGNNSPLHF.

CDR3 residues: CASPQGSHNSPLHF. Here the CDR3 DNA reads TGTGCCAGCCCCCAGGGGAGCCATAATTCACCCCTCCACTTT. The genes are TRBV7-2 and TRBJ1-6; a weak D match, TRBD1 (6 bases). Germline CDR1 and CDR2: SGHTA and FQGNSA. This CDR3 is built from 14 residues. V shed 8 bases and J shed 5 bases, with 13 bases lying between them.

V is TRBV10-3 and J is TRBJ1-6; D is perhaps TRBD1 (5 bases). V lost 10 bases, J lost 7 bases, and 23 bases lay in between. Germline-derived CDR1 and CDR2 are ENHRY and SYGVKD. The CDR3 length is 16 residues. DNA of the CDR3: TGTGCCAGCAGCCAACCGGGACGAGGGTCAAATTCACCCCTCCACTTT. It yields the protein CASSQPGRGSNSPLHF.

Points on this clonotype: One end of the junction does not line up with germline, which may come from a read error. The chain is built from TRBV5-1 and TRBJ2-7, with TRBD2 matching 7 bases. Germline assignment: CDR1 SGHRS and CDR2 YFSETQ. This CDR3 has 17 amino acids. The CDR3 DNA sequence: TGTGCCAGCAGCTGGATAGCCGGGACTCCGGGAGGATACGAGCAGTACTTC. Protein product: CASSWIAGTPGGYEQYF.

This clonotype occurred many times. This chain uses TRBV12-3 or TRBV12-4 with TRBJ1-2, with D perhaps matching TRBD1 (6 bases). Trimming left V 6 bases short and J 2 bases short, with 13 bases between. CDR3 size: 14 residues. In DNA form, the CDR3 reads TGTGCCAGCAGCCCGGCCGGGGGCAACTATGGCTACACCTTC. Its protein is CASSPAGGNYGYTF.

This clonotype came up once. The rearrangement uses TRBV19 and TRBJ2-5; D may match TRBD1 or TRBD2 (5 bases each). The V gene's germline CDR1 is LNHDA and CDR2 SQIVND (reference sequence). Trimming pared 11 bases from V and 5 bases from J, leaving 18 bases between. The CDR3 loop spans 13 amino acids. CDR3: CAGARDHFETQYF. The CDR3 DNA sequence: TGTGCCGGGGCCCGGGACCACTTTGAGACCCAGTACTTC.

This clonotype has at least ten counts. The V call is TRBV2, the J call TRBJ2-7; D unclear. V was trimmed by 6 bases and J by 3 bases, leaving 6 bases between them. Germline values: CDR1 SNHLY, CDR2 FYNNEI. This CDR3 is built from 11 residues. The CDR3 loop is CASRGSYEQYF. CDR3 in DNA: TGTGCCAGCAGGGGAAGCTACGAGCAGTACTTC. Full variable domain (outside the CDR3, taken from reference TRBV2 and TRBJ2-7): EPEVTQTPSHQVTQMGQEVILRCVPISNHLYFYWYRQILGQKVEFLVSFYNNEISEKSEIFDDQFSVERPDGSNFTLKIRSTKLEDSAMYFCASRGSYEQYFGPGTRLTVT.

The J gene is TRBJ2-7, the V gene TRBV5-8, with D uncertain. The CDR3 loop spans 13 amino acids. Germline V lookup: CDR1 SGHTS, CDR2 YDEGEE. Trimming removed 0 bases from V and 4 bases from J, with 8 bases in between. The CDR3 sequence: CASSLVQIYEQYF. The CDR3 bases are TGTGCCAGCAGCTTGGTCCAGATTTACGAGCAGTACTTC.

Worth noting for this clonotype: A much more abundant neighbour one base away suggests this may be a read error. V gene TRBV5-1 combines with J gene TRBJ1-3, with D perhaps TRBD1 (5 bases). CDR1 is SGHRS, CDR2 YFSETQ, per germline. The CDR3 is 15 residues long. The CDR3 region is CARSLAREPGNTIYF. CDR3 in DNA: TGCGCCAGGAGCTTGGCCAGGGAACCTGGAAACACCATATATTTT.

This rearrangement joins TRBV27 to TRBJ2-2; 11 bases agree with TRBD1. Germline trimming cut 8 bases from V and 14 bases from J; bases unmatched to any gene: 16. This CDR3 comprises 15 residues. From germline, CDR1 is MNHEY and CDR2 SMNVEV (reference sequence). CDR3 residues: CASYTRTGGTEHLFF. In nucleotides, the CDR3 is TGTGCCAGCTACACAAGGACAGGGGGCACCGAACACCTGTTTTTT.

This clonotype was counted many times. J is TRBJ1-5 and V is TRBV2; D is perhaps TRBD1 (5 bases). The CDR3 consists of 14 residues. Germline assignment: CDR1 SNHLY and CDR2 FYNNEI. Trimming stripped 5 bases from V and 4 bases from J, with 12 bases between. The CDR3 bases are TGTGCCAGCAGTCGGCAGGGAATAAATCAGCCCCAGCATTTT. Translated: CASSRQGINQPQHF. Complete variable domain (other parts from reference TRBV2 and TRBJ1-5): EPEVTQTPSHQVTQMGQEVILRCVPISNHLYFYWYRQILGQKVEFLVSFYNNEISEKSEIFDDQFSVERPDGSNFTLKIRSTKLEDSAMYFCASSRQGINQPQHFGDGTRLSIL.

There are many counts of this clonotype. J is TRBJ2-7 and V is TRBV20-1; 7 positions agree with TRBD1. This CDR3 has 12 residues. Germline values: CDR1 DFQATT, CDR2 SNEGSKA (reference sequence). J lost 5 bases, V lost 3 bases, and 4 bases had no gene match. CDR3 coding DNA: TGCAGTGCTAGCCCCGGGACAGACGAGCAGTACTTC. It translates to CSASPGTDEQYF.

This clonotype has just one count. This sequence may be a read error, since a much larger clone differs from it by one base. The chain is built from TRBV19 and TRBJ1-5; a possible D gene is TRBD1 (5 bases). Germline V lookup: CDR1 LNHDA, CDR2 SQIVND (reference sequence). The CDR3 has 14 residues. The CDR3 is CTSDNRQGYQPQHF. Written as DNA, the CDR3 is TGTACCAGTGACAATCGTCAGGGATATCAGCCCCAGCATTTT.

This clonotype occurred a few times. In nucleotides, the CDR3 is TGTGCCACCGGGGCGCGCACAGATACGCAGTATTTT. This codes for CATGARTDTQYF. V is TRBV6-5 and J is TRBJ2-3; perhaps D is TRBD1 or TRBD2 (5 bases each). The germline CDR1 and CDR2 sequences are MNHEY and SVGAGI. Trimming left V 10 bases short and J 1 base short, with 9 bases between. The CDR3 sequence is 12 residues long.

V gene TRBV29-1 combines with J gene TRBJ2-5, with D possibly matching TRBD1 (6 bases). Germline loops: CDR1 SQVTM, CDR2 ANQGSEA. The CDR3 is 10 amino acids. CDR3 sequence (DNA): TGCAGTGCTAGAGAAGAGACAGGGTACTTC. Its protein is CSAREETGYF.

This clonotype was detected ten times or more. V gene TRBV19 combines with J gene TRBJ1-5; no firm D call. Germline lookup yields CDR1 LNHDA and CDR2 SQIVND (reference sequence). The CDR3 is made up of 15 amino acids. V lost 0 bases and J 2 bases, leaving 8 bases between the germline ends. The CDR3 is CASSIDRSGNQPQHF. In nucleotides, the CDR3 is TGTGCCAGTAGTATAGACAGGAGCGGCAATCAGCCCCAGCATTTT.

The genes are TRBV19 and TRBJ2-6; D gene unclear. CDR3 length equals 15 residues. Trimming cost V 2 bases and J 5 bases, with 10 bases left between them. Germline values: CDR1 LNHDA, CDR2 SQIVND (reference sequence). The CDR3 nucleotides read TGTGCCAGTAGTATACGAGGACCCCGGGCCAACGTCCTGACTTTC. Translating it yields CASSIRGPRANVLTF.